The 27 T cell receptor beta chains listed next were all sequenced from one sample in a study of Ad26.COV2.S vaccination and SARS-CoV-2 variants. TCRdb keeps only in-frame clones here, not all; method: immunoSEQ multiplex PCR. The data hold around 320,000 clones, with just under 85% observed a single time. Noted treatment: around 19 received Ad26.COV2.S at low or high dose, single or two shots; 5 received placebo; per-sample allocation not given. Day 63 after the first injection of vaccine or placebo was the sampling time. The sample was peripheral blood, taken in a trial of Ad26.COV2.S vaccine versus placebo. These receptors were taken from a person between 18 and 65 years old who received the Ad26.COV2.S COVID-19 vaccine or a placebo.

V and J are TRBV19 and TRBJ1-4, with unresolved D. V gave up 5 bases and J gave up 7 bases, with 14 bases separating them. This CDR3 spans 14 amino acids. Germline V CDR1 and CDR2: LNHDA, SQIVND (reference sequence). The CDR3 loop is CASSLSGRGEKLFF. The CDR3 DNA sequence: TGTGCCAGTAGTCTATCAGGTCGTGGTGAAAAACTGTTTTTT.

The chain has TRBV5-1 and TRBJ1-4; maybe TRBD1 (5 bases). Trimming took 0 bases from V and 5 from J, leaving 8 bases between them. The CDR3 covers 14 residues. Germline CDR1 reads SGHRS; CDR2 reads YFSETQ. The DNA of the CDR3 is TGCGCCAGCAGCTTGGTCCGGGGGAATGAAAAACTGTTTTTT. Translated, it gives CASSLVRGNEKLFF.

V gene TRBV11-3 combines with J gene TRBJ1-6; the D is unclear. Trimming stripped 1 base from V and 4 bases from J, with 5 bases between. The germline V gene has CDR1 SGHNT and CDR2 YENEEA. This CDR3 is built from 14 residues. CDR3 protein: CASSLGEYNSPLHF. The CDR3 region has the DNA TGTGCCAGCAGCTTAGGAGAGTATAATTCACCCCTCCACTTT.

The V gene is TRBV5-1, the J gene TRBJ1-2; possibly TRBD1 for D (5 bases). This CDR3 has 15 amino acids. Germline loops: CDR1 SGHRS, CDR2 YFSETQ. Trimming stripped 0 bases from V and 0 bases from J, with 9 bases between. CDR3 region: CASSLGGRPNYGYTF. For the CDR3, the DNA is TGCGCCAGCAGCTTGGGGGGACGGCCTAACTATGGCTACACCTTC.

The V call is TRBV5-1, the J call TRBJ2-3, with TRBD1 matching 7 bases. Unmatched junction bases numbered 5, after V lost 2 bases and J lost 2 bases. The CDR3 runs 15 residues. The germline gives CDR1 SGHRS, CDR2 YFSETQ. CDR3 sequence (DNA): TGCGCCAGCAGCTTTTCACAGGGGTACACAGATACGCAGTATTTT. This codes for CASSFSQGYTDTQYF.

The chain joins TRBV5-4 to TRBJ2-3; possibly TRBD2 for D (5 bases). From germline, CDR1 is SGHNT and CDR2 YYREEE (reference sequence). The CDR3 spans 14 residues. V dropped 4 bases and J dropped 1 base, with 10 bases sitting between them. The CDR3 sequence: CASSRAEGTDTQYF. CDR3 in DNA: TGTGCCAGCAGCCGCGCGGAGGGCACAGATACGCAGTATTTT.

The chain combines TRBV6-1 with TRBJ2-3, with 8 bases aligning to TRBD2. The CDR3 covers 16 residues. From germline, CDR1 is MNHNS and CDR2 SASEGT. V shed 3 bases and J 5 bases; nucleotides not matched to a gene: 10. The CDR3, as DNA: TGTGCCAGCAGTGATGTCCGGGGGGGATGGGGAGATACGCAGTATTTT. Protein sequence: CASSDVRGGWGDTQYF.

The chain links TRBV7-6 to TRBJ2-3, with TRBD2 identical over 11 bases. The CDR3 consists of 17 residues. The ends lost 2 bases at V and 3 bases at J; junction bases unmatched: 7. The V gene's germline CDR1 is SGHVS and CDR2 FNYEAQ. For the CDR3, the DNA is TGTGCCAGCAGCTTACGGTCTAGCGGGGGGCGGACAGATACGCAGTATTTT. This sequence encodes CASSLRSSGGRTDTQYF.

This clone occurred once. The V gene is TRBV7-2, the J gene TRBJ2-7; 9 nucleotides agree with TRBD1. The V gene's germline CDR1 is SGHTA and CDR2 FQGNSA. CDR3 size: 14 residues. V lost 5 bases and J lost 2; bases outside the gene matches: 4. The CDR3 sequence: CASSRTGGPYEQYF. As DNA, the CDR3 is TGTGCCAGCAGCCGTACAGGGGGCCCCTACGAGCAGTACTTC.

V is TRBV28 and J is TRBJ2-1; D remains ambiguous. The CDR3 covers 15 residues. V lost 3 bases, J lost 4 bases, and 13 bases lay in between. Germline lookup yields CDR1 MDHEN and CDR2 SYDVKM. CDR3 bases: TGTGCCAGCAGTTTTGGATCCGGCGGATACAATGAGCAGTTCTTC. Its translation: CASSFGSGGYNEQFF.

V and J are TRBV5-6 and TRBJ2-5, with 7 positions matching TRBD1. This CDR3 spans 14 amino acids. V was clipped by 3 bases and J by 4 bases; unmatched bases: 6. Germline V gene sequence: CDR1 SGHDT, CDR2 YYEEEE. CDR3 sequence reads: CASSSTKGAETQYF. CDR3 nucleotide sequence: TGTGCCAGCAGCTCGACTAAGGGGGCAGAGACCCAGTACTTC.

This rearrangement joins TRBV5-1 to TRBJ1-1; a weak D match, TRBD1 (6 bases). The CDR3 is made up of 14 amino acids. Trimming cost V 5 bases and J 1 base, with 12 bases left between them. The V gene's germline CDR1 is SGHRS and CDR2 YFSETQ. The CDR3 loop reads CASRREQGNTEAFF. CDR3 nucleotides: TGCGCCAGCAGAAGGGAACAGGGGAACACTGAAGCTTTCTTT.

The V call is TRBV5-1, the J call TRBJ1-2; D unresolved. Trimming removed 0 bases from V and 4 bases from J, with 13 bases in between. Germline assignment: CDR1 SGHRS and CDR2 YFSETQ. The CDR3 is 15 residues long. The CDR3 bases are TGCGCCAGCAGCTTGGAGTGGCCTCAATTCTATGGCTACACCTTC. This gives the protein CASSLEWPQFYGYTF.

The rearrangement joins TRBV10-3 to TRBJ2-5; the match to TRBD2 covers 7 bases. Germline assignment: CDR1 ENHRY and CDR2 SYGVKD. This CDR3 is 15 amino acids long. V trimming: 4 bases; J trimming: 9 bases; junction bases outside the gene matches: 14. The chain's CDR3 is CAISGVGGGSGAQYF. The CDR3 DNA is TGTGCCATCAGTGGGGTCGGCGGGGGTTCGGGGGCCCAGTACTTC.

The V and J genes are TRBV2 and TRBJ1-4; tentatively, D is TRBD1 (5 bases). V was pared by 5 bases and J by 3 bases, with 16 bases between. This CDR3 is built from 16 residues. The germline V gene has CDR1 SNHLY and CDR2 FYNNEI. CDR3 protein: CASSPGRGHANEKLFF. CDR3 DNA sequence: TGTGCCAGCAGTCCAGGGAGGGGTCACGCTAATGAAAAACTGTTTTTT. The variable domain in full, completed from reference TRBV2 and TRBJ1-4, reads EPEVTQTPSHQVTQMGQEVILRCVPISNHLYFYWYRQILGQKVEFLVSFYNNEISEKSEIFDDQFSVERPDGSNFTLKIRSTKLEDSAMYFCASSPGRGHANEKLFFGSGTQLSVL.

The V gene is TRBV9, the J gene TRBJ1-1; TRBD1 matches at 7 bases. Trimming at V came to 0 bases and at J to 6 bases, leaving 5 bases not matched to a gene. Germline V gene data show CDR1 as SGDLS and CDR2 as YYNGEE. This CDR3 has 14 amino acids. DNA for the CDR3: TGTGCCAGCAGCGTAGATACAGGGGTTGCTGAAGCTTTCTTT. It yields the protein CASSVDTGVAEAFF.

This clone has a count of ten or more. This chain connects TRBV7-6 to TRBJ2-1; D is unresolved. V shed 8 bases and J shed 2 bases, with 4 bases lying between them. The germline gives CDR1 SGHVS, CDR2 FNYEAQ. This CDR3 has 11 residues. In DNA form, the CDR3 reads TGTGCCAGCGGGACCTACAATGAGCAGTTCTTC. Its protein product is CASGTYNEQFF.

This rearrangement joins TRBV3-1 (or the pseudogene TRBV3-2) to TRBJ1-3; TRBD1 might be the D (5 bases). CDR1 and CDR2 from the germline V gene are LGHDT and YNNKEL (reference sequence). The CDR3 contains 15 residues. With 4 bases removed from V and 2 bases from J, the gap between germline ends came to 12 bases. CDR3 bases: TGTGCCAGCAGCCTCAGGGCTTGGGCTGGAAACACCATATATTTT. Amino acids: CASSLRAWAGNTIYF.

V usage is TRBV3-1 (or the pseudogene TRBV3-2) and J usage is TRBJ1-2; D gene uncertain. Trimming pared 0 bases from V and 8 bases from J, leaving 16 bases between. The CDR3 contains 15 residues. The germline V gene encodes CDR1 LGHDT and CDR2 YNNKEL (reference sequence). The CDR3 sequence is CASSQDLGTVGGYTF. CDR3 coding DNA: TGTGCCAGCAGCCAAGATTTGGGAACAGTTGGCGGCTACACCTTC.

The chain combines TRBV6-1 with TRBJ1-2; the D gene is possibly TRBD1 (6 bases). The V and J ends lost 2 bases and 8 bases respectively, with 15 bases between them. This CDR3 contains 14 residues. The germline CDR1 and CDR2 sequences are MNHNS and SASEGT. CDR3 nucleotides: TGTGCCAGCAGTGAATCGGAGACAGGAAGGGGCTACACCTTC. As protein: CASSESETGRGYTF.

The chain is built from TRBV3-1 (or the pseudogene TRBV3-2) and TRBJ1-1, with unresolved D. V was clipped by 4 bases and J by 0 bases, with 6 bases between them. CDR1 LGHDT and CDR2 YNNKEL come from the germline V gene (reference sequence). The CDR3 sequence is 13 residues long. CDR3 region: CASSLRLNTEAFF. Here the CDR3 DNA reads TGTGCCAGCAGCCTAAGACTGAACACTGAAGCTTTCTTT.

Written as DNA, the CDR3 is TGTGCCAGCAGTTACTTCTGGACTGGTGGAAACACCATATATTTT. This gives the protein CASSYFWTGGNTIYF. This sequence joins TRBV6-5 and TRBJ1-3; D call uncertain. The germline V gene encodes CDR1 MNHEY and CDR2 SVGAGI. V was trimmed by 1 base and J by 3 bases, leaving 10 bases between them. This CDR3 has 15 amino acids.

This chain uses TRBV9 with TRBJ1-2, with TRBD1 matching 8 bases. V lost 0 bases and J lost 4; bases outside the gene matches: 2. This CDR3 region has 14 residues. Germline lookup yields CDR1 SGDLS and CDR2 YYNGEE. The chain's CDR3 is CASSVEDRAYGYTF. For the CDR3, the DNA is TGTGCCAGCAGCGTAGAGGACAGGGCCTATGGCTACACCTTC.

The V call is TRBV6-5, the J call TRBJ1-1; 8 bases align to TRBD1. V lost 6 bases, J lost 0 bases, and 0 bases stayed unmatched. This CDR3 comprises 13 residues. Germline CDR1 and CDR2: MNHEY and SVGAGI. The CDR3 protein is CASRQGVNTEAFF. CDR3 DNA sequence: TGTGCCAGCAGACAGGGGGTGAACACTGAAGCTTTCTTT.

This rearrangement joins TRBV12-5 to TRBJ2-7; D tentatively reads TRBD1 or TRBD2 (5 bases each). Trimming removed 0 bases from V and 4 bases from J, with 16 bases in between. This CDR3 has 16 residues. The germline V gene encodes CDR1 LGHNT and CDR2 FRNRAP. CDR3 nucleotide sequence: TGTGCTAGTGGTTTGGTAGGTAGTGGGACGGATTACGAGCAGTACTTC. Its translation: CASGLVGSGTDYEQYF.

The rearrangement uses TRBV9 and TRBJ1-4; TRBD1 is a possible D gene (6 bases). Germline loops: CDR1 SGDLS, CDR2 YYNGEE. The germline V and J ends were trimmed by 0 bases and 4 bases, with 10 bases remaining between them. The CDR3 totals 15 residues. This CDR3 reads CASSVGGADNEKLFF. The CDR3 DNA sequence: TGTGCCAGCAGCGTAGGGGGGGCGGATAATGAAAAACTGTTTTTT.

The chain joins TRBV24-1 to TRBJ2-5, with 11 bases identical to TRBD2. Germline V lookup: CDR1 KGHDR, CDR2 SFDVKD. The CDR3 length is 14 residues. V was clipped by 3 bases and J by 5 bases; unmatched bases: 1. This CDR3 is CATSDPSGRETQYF. In DNA form, the CDR3 reads TGTGCCACCAGTGATCCTAGCGGGAGGGAGACCCAGTACTTC.